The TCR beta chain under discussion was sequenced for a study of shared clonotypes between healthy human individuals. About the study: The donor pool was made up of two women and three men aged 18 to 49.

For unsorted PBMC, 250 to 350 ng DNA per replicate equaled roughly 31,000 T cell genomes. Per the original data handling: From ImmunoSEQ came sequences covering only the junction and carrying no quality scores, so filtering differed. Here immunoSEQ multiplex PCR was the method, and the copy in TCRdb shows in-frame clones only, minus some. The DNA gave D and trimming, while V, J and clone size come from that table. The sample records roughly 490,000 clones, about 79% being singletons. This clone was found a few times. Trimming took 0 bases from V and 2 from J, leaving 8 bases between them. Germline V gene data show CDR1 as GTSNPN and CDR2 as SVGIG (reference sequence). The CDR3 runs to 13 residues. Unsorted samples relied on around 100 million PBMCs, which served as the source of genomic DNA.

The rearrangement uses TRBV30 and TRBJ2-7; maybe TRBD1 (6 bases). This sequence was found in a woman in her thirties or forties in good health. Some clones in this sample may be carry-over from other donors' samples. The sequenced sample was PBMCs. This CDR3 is CAWSVNRAYEQYF. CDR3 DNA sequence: TGTGCCTGGAGTGTAAACAGGGCCTACGAGCAGTACTTC.